The entry below gives a single T cell receptor beta chain sequence along with its context. Antigen specificity is unknown. Primers: 60 Vbeta forward and 13 Jbeta reverse. Sequencing was performed with immunoSEQ multiplex PCR; in TCRdb, only in-frame clones are kept and a portion is missing. The profile shows 150,000 to 200,000 clones, 85% of them singletons. This specimen belongs to a study of cytomegalovirus exposure and HLA in healthy donors. As for the study in general: There were under 140 million unique TCR beta sequences, drawn from about 200 million T cells, in an earlier analysis. Overall study results and limits: TCR beta V- and J-gene trimming, according to a later analysis, was linked to a missense DCLRE1C variant. What a later analysis reportedly showed was that an Asian-associated ancestry cluster had fewer N-insertions than the approximately 700-donor mean.

Specimen: PBMCs. This TCR was sampled from a young man in good health and CMV-seropositive.

CDR3 nucleotide sequence: TGCGCCAGCAGCCAAGAATCGAGCTCCTACAATGAGCAGTTCTTC. It encodes CASSQESSSYNEQFF. The chain combines TRBV4-3 with TRBJ2-1; D gene unclear. Germline CDR1 reads LGHNA; CDR2 reads YSLEER. The V gene lost 0 bases and the J gene lost 0 bases, with 6 bases spanning the gap. The CDR3 loop spans 15 amino acids.